The clone carrying this T cell receptor (beta chain) occurred many times. Its antigen remains unidentified. TCRdb analysed the 5' RACE reads with MiXCR anew, one entry per CDR3 protein. This sample has about 69,000 distinct CDR3 sequences, with 5% to 6.5% found just once. With 5 bases clipped from V and 2 bases from J, the junction kept 14 bases outside the gene matches. Per the germline V gene, CDR1 is MNHEY and CDR2 is SVGAGI. There are 18 residues in the CDR3. This sample was taken from a study of T cells after yellow fever vaccination. Looking at the study overall: Preparing low-cell-number fractions relied on SMART-Seq v4 Ultra Low Input. Overall study findings and caveats: Most primary-vaccination clones reappeared after the booster (about 97% CD4, about 90% CD8).

Sequencing used CD4+ T cells sorted from PBMCs, obtained less than 18 days after the first yellow fever vaccination. The rearrangement joins TRBV6-5 to TRBJ2-1; 8 nucleotides agree with TRBD1. The sequence was collected from a man in his late teens or twenties who received the YFV17D yellow fever vaccine. In nucleotides, the CDR3 is TGTGCCAGCAGTCGAGGGCAGGGGGCGCGATACGCCTACAATGAGCAGTTCTTC. It encodes CASSRGQGARYAYNEQFF.